The 31 T cell receptor beta chains reported below all come from one sample, sequenced in a study of OX40 agonist ivuxolimab in advanced cancers. The data were produced by immunoSEQ multiplex PCR, yet TCRdb's version contains in-frame clones alone and is incomplete. Of roughly 80,000 clones listed, about 81% are singletons. The material sequenced was CD4+ or CD8+ T cells sorted from blood, taken in a trial of the OX40 agonist ivuxolimab. Source of these receptors: an adult with an advanced solid tumor such as melanoma, head and neck, liver or kidney cancer.

CDR3 protein: CASSSLTGNSNQPQHF. CDR3 nucleotide sequence: TGTGCCAGCAGTTCATTAACCGGAAATAGCAATCAGCCCCAGCATTTT. This chain uses TRBV6-6 with TRBJ1-5; the D is unclear. Germline V gene sequence: CDR1 MNHNY, CDR2 SVGAGI (reference sequence). The V end lost 4 bases, the J end lost 0 bases, and 13 bases lay between the germline ends. The CDR3 runs to 16 residues.

CDR3 in amino acids: CASSQDSAGTGLDTEAFF. The CDR3 DNA sequence: TGTGCCAGCAGCCAAGATAGCGCCGGGACAGGTCTCGACACTGAAGCTTTCTTT. The chain is built from TRBV14 and TRBJ1-1; 8 bases line up with TRBD1. After removal of 0 bases from V and 3 bases from J, the junction contained 12 bases not matched to a gene. This CDR3 has 18 amino acids. CDR1 and CDR2 (germline): SGHDN, FVKESK.

The chain employs TRBV5-1 and TRBJ1-3; D unresolved. Germline values: CDR1 SGHRS, CDR2 YFSETQ. The length of the CDR3 is 13 residues. With 6 bases removed from V and 1 base from J, the gap between germline ends came to 8 bases. The CDR3 DNA sequence: TGCGCCAGCAACCCGGGGTCTGGAAACACCATATATTTT. It specifies CASNPGSGNTIYF.

The chain carries TRBV5-1 and TRBJ2-5, with D perhaps matching TRBD1 or TRBD2 (5 bases each). The CDR3 sequence is 15 residues long. With 0 bases removed from V and 5 bases from J, the gap between germline ends came to 14 bases. CDR1 and CDR2 (germline): SGHRS, YFSETQ. CDR3 residues: CASSLARGEGETQYF. The CDR3 coding sequence is TGCGCCAGCAGCTTGGCCCGGGGCGAGGGGGAGACCCAGTACTTC.

This rearrangement joins TRBV5-1 to TRBJ2-1, with TRBD1 identical over 8 bases. CDR3 size: 14 residues. V shed 2 bases, J shed 9 bases, and the junction held 7 bases outside the gene matches. The germline V gene encodes CDR1 SGHRS and CDR2 YFSETQ. The CDR3 loop is CASSFNGQGSEQFF. The CDR3, as DNA: TGCGCCAGCAGCTTTAACGGACAGGGCAGTGAGCAGTTCTTC.

The chain combines TRBV9 with TRBJ2-1; D unresolved. The CDR3 loop spans 13 amino acids. CDR1 SGDLS and CDR2 YYNGEE come from the germline V gene. With 0 bases removed from V and 6 bases from J, the gap between germline ends came to 7 bases. The CDR3 protein is CASSVGDLNEQFF. In DNA form, the CDR3 reads TGTGCCAGCAGCGTAGGGGATCTCAATGAGCAGTTCTTC.

As to this clone: The sample contains more than one DNA sequence encoding this CDR3. V gene TRBV5-1 combines with J gene TRBJ1-4; D remains unclear. Germline loops: CDR1 SGHRS, CDR2 YFSETQ. V lost 0 bases to trimming and J lost 5 bases, with 5 bases between them. There are 13 residues in the CDR3. This CDR3 reads CASSLDGNEKLFF. In DNA, the CDR3 is TGCGCCAGCAGCTTGGATGGAAATGAAAAACTGTTTTTT.

Only one count was recorded for this clone. This sequence joins TRBV30 and TRBJ1-2; the match to TRBD1 covers 8 bases. The CDR3 covers 13 residues. Germline values: CDR1 GTSNPN, CDR2 SVGIG (reference sequence). V was pared by 3 bases and J by 7 bases, with 7 bases of the junction left unmatched. CDR3 sequence: CAWRDRELSGYTF. As DNA, the CDR3 is TGTGCCTGGAGGGACAGGGAGCTCAGTGGCTACACCTTC.

The chain joins TRBV5-1 to TRBJ2-5; D assignment may be TRBD1 or TRBD2 (5 bases each). This CDR3 spans 16 amino acids. The V and J ends lost 1 base and 4 bases respectively, with 17 bases between them. The V gene's germline CDR1 is SGHRS and CDR2 YFSETQ. The CDR3 nucleotides read TGCGCCAGCAGCTTGCCGGGGCTCAGGACGGGAGAGACCCAGTACTTC. Translating gives CASSLPGLRTGETQYF.

The chain is built from TRBV19 and TRBJ2-1, with 9 bases fitting TRBD1. CDR3 length: 15 residues. Germline V gives CDR1 LNHDA, CDR2 SQIVND (reference sequence). The V segment lost 5 bases and the J segment 1 base; nucleotides outside the gene matches: 3. For the CDR3, the DNA is TGTGCCAGTAGTTTACAGGGGGCGTCCTACAATGAGCAGTTCTTC. This gives the protein CASSLQGASYNEQFF.

This clone was found once. J is TRBJ1-1 and V is TRBV28; D uncertain. The germline V and J ends were trimmed by 11 bases and 8 bases, with 12 bases remaining between them. CDR3 length: 10 amino acids. CDR1 is MDHEN and CDR2 is SYDVKM in the germline V gene. The CDR3 sequence: CASGTLEAFF. Written as DNA, the CDR3 is TGTGCCTCGGGAACTTTAGAAGCTTTCTTT.

This sequence joins TRBV28 and TRBJ2-7; 12 nucleotides agree with TRBD2. V shed 5 bases, J shed 7 bases, and the junction held 12 bases outside the gene matches. CDR1 and CDR2 (germline): MDHEN, SYDVKM. The CDR3 sequence is 16 residues long. The CDR3 spells CASSQLAGGPLGEQYF. Here the CDR3 DNA reads TGTGCCAGCAGTCAACTAGCGGGGGGCCCCTTAGGTGAGCAGTACTTC.

The rearrangement links TRBV28 to TRBJ2-2, with D unresolved. The CDR3 has 11 amino acids. Trimming cost V 4 bases and J 6 bases, with 3 bases left between them. Germline V CDR1 and CDR2: MDHEN, SYDVKM. CDR3 sequence reads: CASSYAGELFF. CDR3 bases: TGTGCCAGCAGTTATGCCGGGGAGCTGTTTTTT.

J is TRBJ2-3 and V is TRBV5-1; D gene ambiguous. The CDR3 consists of 15 residues. V was pared by 1 base and J by 3 bases, with 12 bases between. Germline CDR1 SGHRS, CDR2 YFSETQ. Here the CDR3 reads CASSLPTTETDTQYF. The CDR3 bases are TGCGCCAGCAGCTTGCCCACCACAGAGACAGATACGCAGTATTTT.

This clone was seen only a few times. This sequence joins TRBV6-5 and TRBJ1-6, with D tentatively TRBD1 (6 bases). The CDR3 is 14 amino acids. Germline-derived CDR1 and CDR2 are MNHEY and SVGAGI. V shed 2 bases and J shed 11 bases, with 13 bases lying between them. The CDR3 region is CASSYRQGRAPLHF. The CDR3 DNA reads as TGTGCCAGCAGTTACCGGCAGGGGAGGGCACCCCTCCACTTT.

The rearrangement joins TRBV7-9 to TRBJ1-2, with 9 bases identical to TRBD1. Trimming cost V 5 bases and J 4 bases; bases outside gene matches: 17. Germline V gene lookup returns CDR1 SEHNR and CDR2 FQNEAQ (reference sequence). The CDR3 loop spans 18 amino acids. The CDR3: CASSPMGDRVATSYGYTF. The CDR3 nucleotides read TGTGCCAGCAGCCCCATGGGGGACAGGGTGGCGACGAGCTATGGCTACACCTTC.

The rearrangement links TRBV27 to TRBJ2-3, with TRBD2 matching 13 bases. CDR3 size: 16 residues. V dropped 6 bases and J dropped 5; count of bases not matched to a gene: 8. Germline values: CDR1 MNHEY, CDR2 SMNVEV (reference sequence). Written as DNA, the CDR3 is TGTGCCAGCAGACCACTAGCGGGGGGGCCTGAAGATACGCAGTATTTT. It specifies CASRPLAGGPEDTQYF.

This clone was seen a few times. The gene calls are TRBV4-2 and TRBJ1-6, with 10 bases matching TRBD1. The CDR3 sequence is 16 residues long. Per the germline V gene, CDR1 is LGHNA and CDR2 is YNFKEQ. V was pared by 1 base and J by 11 bases, with 8 bases of the junction left unmatched. CDR3 coding DNA: TGTGCCAGCAGCCAAGCTGCCGGGACAGGGGATACACCCCTCCACTTT. Protein product: CASSQAAGTGDTPLHF.

With regard to this clone: An end of the junction does not agree with germline; a read error may underlie this. The chain is built from TRBV7-7 and TRBJ1-6, with 8 bases identical to TRBD1. The CDR3 extends over 14 amino acids. From germline, CDR1 is SSHAT and CDR2 FNYEAQ (reference sequence). CDR3 region: CASSDRGPNSPLHF. DNA of the CDR3: TGTGCTAGCAGCGACAGGGGTCCCAATTCACCCCTCCACTTT.

This sequence joins TRBV27 and TRBJ2-5; 7 bases are a match to TRBD1. Trimming took 2 bases from V and 5 from J; bases not matched to a gene: 2. This CDR3 has 13 residues. CDR1 and CDR2 from the germline V gene are MNHEY and SMNVEV (reference sequence). CDR3 bases: TGTGCCAGCAGTTTAACAGGGGTGGAGACCCAGTACTTC. Translated: CASSLTGVETQYF.

The chain is built from TRBV9 and TRBJ2-6; tentatively, D is TRBD2 (6 bases). The germline gives CDR1 SGDLS, CDR2 YYNGEE. Trimming took 1 base from V and 0 from J, leaving 11 bases between them. This CDR3 has 17 amino acids. CDR3 DNA: TGTGCCAGCAGCGTATGGGACGGGAGCTCTGGGGCCAACGTCCTGACTTTC. Its protein is CASSVWDGSSGANVLTF.

The rearrangement joins TRBV28 to TRBJ2-1; 7 bases align to TRBD1. The J segment lost 7 bases and the V segment lost 5 bases, leaving 11 bases of the junction unmatched. This CDR3 is 15 amino acids long. The V gene's germline CDR1 is MDHEN and CDR2 SYDVKM. In DNA form, the CDR3 reads TGTGCCAGCAGTCCTCCACCGACAGGGTATAATGAGCAGTTCTTC. Encoded protein: CASSPPPTGYNEQFF. Full variable domain (rest looked up from reference TRBV28 and TRBJ2-1): DVKVTQSSRYLVKRTGEKVFLECVQDMDHENMFWYRQDPGLGLRLIYFSYDVKMKEKGDIPEGYSVSREKKERFSLILESASTNQTSMYLCASSPPPTGYNEQFFGPGTRLTVL.

The table lists this clone with a count of one. The gene calls are TRBV7-3 and TRBJ2-1, with TRBD2 matching over 7 bases. Germline V gives CDR1 SGHTA, CDR2 FQGTGA. The CDR3 extends over 15 amino acids. V gave up 2 bases and J gave up 4 bases; unmatched junction bases: 5. CDR3 protein: CASSLSGGIYNEQFF. The CDR3 DNA reads TGTGCCAGCAGCTTATCGGGGGGAATTTACAATGAGCAGTTCTTC.

This rearrangement joins TRBV28 to TRBJ1-4, with TRBD1 as a possible D gene (6 bases). V lost 4 bases and J 4 bases, leaving 16 bases between the germline ends. Germline V gene lookup returns CDR1 MDHEN and CDR2 SYDVKM. This CDR3 spans 16 amino acids. DNA for the CDR3: TGTGCCAGCAGTTCACCCACCAGGGGCCGTAATGAAAAACTGTTTTTT. Its translation is CASSSPTRGRNEKLFF.

In nucleotides, the CDR3 is TGTGCCAGCAGCTTCCGGACTAGCGGTATCACAGATACGCAGTATTTT. Protein: CASSFRTSGITDTQYF. The chain uses TRBV5-4 and TRBJ2-3; TRBD2 aligns across 10 bases. The CDR3 extends over 16 amino acids. Germline V gene sequence: CDR1 SGHNT, CDR2 YYREEE (reference sequence). V shed 2 bases, J shed 2 bases, and the junction held 5 bases outside the gene matches.

This clone was detected a few times. The chain has TRBV10-2 and TRBJ1-1; D remains ambiguous. The CDR3 sequence is 13 residues long. V dropped 6 bases and J dropped 1 base, with 9 bases sitting between them. CDR1 and CDR2 (germline): WSHSY, SAAADI. The CDR3: CASRATANTEAFF. CDR3 DNA: TGCGCCAGCAGGGCAACCGCGAACACTGAAGCTTTCTTT.

The CDR3 DNA is TGCGCCAGCAGCTTGAACGGGCCGGGGTCTTACAATGAGCAGTTCTTC. Its protein product is CASSLNGPGSYNEQFF. The chain uses TRBV5-1 and TRBJ2-1; perhaps TRBD2 as D (5 bases). Between the trimmed V and J ends, which lost 1 base and 4 bases, there was a span of 15 bases. In germline, CDR1 is SGHRS, CDR2 YFSETQ. The CDR3 runs to 16 residues.

The J gene is TRBJ1-4, the V gene TRBV6-5; 8 positions agree with TRBD1. The CDR3 covers 14 residues. The germline CDR1 and CDR2 sequences are MNHEY and SVGAGI. V shed 6 bases, J shed 8 bases, and the junction held 8 bases outside the gene matches. CDR3 sequence reads: CASSQGAGEEKLFF. As DNA, the CDR3 is TGTGCCAGCAGCCAGGGGGCAGGAGAAGAAAAACTGTTTTTT.

The chain couples TRBV5-1 to TRBJ2-1, with TRBD1 identical over 7 bases. The CDR3 has 15 residues. J lost 4 bases, V lost 0 bases, and 4 bases had no gene match. The germline gives CDR1 SGHRS, CDR2 YFSETQ. In DNA form, the CDR3 reads TGCGCCAGCAGCTTGGAGGGACAGTCTTACAATGAGCAGTTCTTC. Translated, it gives CASSLEGQSYNEQFF.

The rearrangement uses TRBV27 and TRBJ1-2, with D maybe TRBD1 (5 bases). CDR3 length equals 14 residues. V lost 3 bases, J lost 5 bases, and 13 bases lay in between. CDR1 MNHEY and CDR2 SMNVEV come from the germline V gene (reference sequence). CDR3 sequence: CASSLGGIPYGYTF. The CDR3 nucleotides read TGTGCCAGCAGTTTGGGGGGGATTCCTTATGGCTACACCTTC.

This sequence joins TRBV18 and TRBJ2-5, with a weak D call TRBD2 (5 bases). V lost 1 base, J lost 5 bases, and 11 bases lay in between. The V gene's germline CDR1 is KGHSH and CDR2 LQKENI. CDR3 size: 14 residues. This CDR3 is CASSPRGGEETQYF. The CDR3 DNA reads TGTGCCAGCTCACCACGAGGAGGCGAGGAGACCCAGTACTTC.